This entry features one TCR beta chain sequence. V gave up 5 bases and J gave up 0 bases, with 20 bases separating them. This CDR3 contains 19 residues. Per germline, CDR1 MDHEN and CDR2 SYDVKM. The data are from a study of blood T cell repertoires in COVID-19. Whole-study context: The cDNA or gDNA used as material had been derived from T cells, B-cell-depleted T cells, or PBMCs.

Clones were sequenced by immunoSEQ multiplex PCR, and TCRdb holds only the in-frame ones, with some missing. The sample shows under 200,000 clones, roughly 87% of them seen only once. V and J are TRBV28 and TRBJ1-6; tentative D call: TRBD1 (6 bases). The sequenced sample consisted of PBMCs or T cells enriched from blood (not recorded which). The clonotype comes from a woman aged 50 to 60 who had recovered from COVID-19. The CDR3 sequence: CASSSAGGQHGSYNSPLHF. CDR3 bases: TGTGCCAGCAGTAGCGCGGGTGGACAGCACGGCTCCTATAATTCACCCCTCCACTTT.